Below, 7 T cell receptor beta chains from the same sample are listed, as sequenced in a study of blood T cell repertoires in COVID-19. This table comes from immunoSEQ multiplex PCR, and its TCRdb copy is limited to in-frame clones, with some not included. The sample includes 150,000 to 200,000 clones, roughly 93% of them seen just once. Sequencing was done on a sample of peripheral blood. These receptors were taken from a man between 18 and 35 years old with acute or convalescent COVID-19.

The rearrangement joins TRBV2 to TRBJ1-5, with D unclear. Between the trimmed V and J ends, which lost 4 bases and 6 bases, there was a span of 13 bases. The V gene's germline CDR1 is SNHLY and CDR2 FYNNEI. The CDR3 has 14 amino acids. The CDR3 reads CASSAIGVGQPQHF. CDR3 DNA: TGTGCCAGCAGTGCGATAGGAGTAGGTCAGCCCCAGCATTTT.

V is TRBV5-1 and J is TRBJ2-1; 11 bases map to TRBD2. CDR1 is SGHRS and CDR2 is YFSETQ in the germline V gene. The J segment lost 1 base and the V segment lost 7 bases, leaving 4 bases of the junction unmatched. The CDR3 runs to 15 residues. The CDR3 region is CASVTSGGSYNEQFF. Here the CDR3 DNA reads TGCGCCAGCGTTACTAGCGGGGGATCCTACAATGAGCAGTTCTTC.

CDR3 sequence: CATSRGAADNTDTQYF. The CDR3 coding sequence is TGTGCCACCAGCAGAGGAGCAGCCGACAACACAGATACGCAGTATTTT. The genes are TRBV15 and TRBJ2-3; unclear D gene. V was cut by 1 base and J by 2 bases, with 13 bases left in between. Per germline, CDR1 LNHNV and CDR2 YYDKDF (reference sequence). This CDR3 is 16 amino acids long.

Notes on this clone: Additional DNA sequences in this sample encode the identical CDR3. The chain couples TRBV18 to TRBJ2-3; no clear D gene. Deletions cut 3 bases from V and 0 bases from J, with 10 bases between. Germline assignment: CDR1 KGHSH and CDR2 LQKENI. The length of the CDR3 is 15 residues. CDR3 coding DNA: TGTGCCAGCTCACCGCCGGGTAGCAGCACAGATACGCAGTATTTT. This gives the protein CASSPPGSSTDTQYF.

The CDR3 reads CAWRTGGAFGNQPQHF. The CDR3 nucleotides are TGTGCCTGGAGGACAGGGGGGGCTTTCGGCAATCAGCCCCAGCATTTT. J is TRBJ1-5 and V is TRBV30, with 9 bases identical to TRBD1. V trimming: 3 bases; J trimming: 2 bases; junction bases outside the gene matches: 8. The CDR3 extends over 16 amino acids. CDR1 is GTSNPN and CDR2 is SVGIG in the germline V gene (reference sequence).

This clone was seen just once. The CDR3 spells CASSLLQGADGYTF. As DNA, the CDR3 is TGCGCCAGCAGCTTGTTACAGGGGGCAGATGGCTACACCTTC. The chain carries TRBV5-1 and TRBJ1-2; 9 bases agree with TRBD1. CDR1 and CDR2 (germline): SGHRS, YFSETQ. J was trimmed by 6 bases and V by 1 base; bases with no gene match: 4. The CDR3 is made up of 14 amino acids.

The CDR3 loop is CATSDLNLNYGYTF. CDR3 coding DNA: TGTGCCACCAGTGATTTGAACCTAAACTATGGCTACACCTTC. This chain uses TRBV24-1 with TRBJ1-2; D not resolved. With 0 bases removed from V and 2 bases from J, the gap between germline ends came to 6 bases. From germline, CDR1 is KGHDR and CDR2 SFDVKD. The CDR3 length is 14 residues.